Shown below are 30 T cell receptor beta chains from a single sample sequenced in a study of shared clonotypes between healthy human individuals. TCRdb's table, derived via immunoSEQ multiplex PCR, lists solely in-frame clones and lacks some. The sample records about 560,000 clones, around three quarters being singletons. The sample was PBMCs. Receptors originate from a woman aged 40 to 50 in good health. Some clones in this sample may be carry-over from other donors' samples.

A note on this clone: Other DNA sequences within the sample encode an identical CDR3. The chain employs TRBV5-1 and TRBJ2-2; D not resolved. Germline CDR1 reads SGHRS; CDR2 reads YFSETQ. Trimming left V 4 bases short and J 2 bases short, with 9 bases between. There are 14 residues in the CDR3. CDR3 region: CASSLGINTGELFF. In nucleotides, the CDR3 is TGCGCCAGCAGCCTGGGGATTAACACCGGGGAGCTGTTTTTT.

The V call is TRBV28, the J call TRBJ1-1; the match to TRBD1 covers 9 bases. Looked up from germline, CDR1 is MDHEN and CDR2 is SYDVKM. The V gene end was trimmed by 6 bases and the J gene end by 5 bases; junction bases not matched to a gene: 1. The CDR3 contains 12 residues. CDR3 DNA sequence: TGTGCCAGCAGGGACAGGGGAACTGAAGCTTTCTTT. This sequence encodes CASRDRGTEAFF.

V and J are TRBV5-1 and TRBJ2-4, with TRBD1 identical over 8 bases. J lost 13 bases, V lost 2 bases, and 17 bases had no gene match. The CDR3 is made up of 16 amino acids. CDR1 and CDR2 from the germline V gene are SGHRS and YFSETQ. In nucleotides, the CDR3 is TGCGCCAGCAGCTTAGACAGGGGTAGCCTCCTAAATCCCCAGTACTTC. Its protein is CASSLDRGSLLNPQYF. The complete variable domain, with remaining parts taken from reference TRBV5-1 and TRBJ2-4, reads KAGVTQTPRYLIKTRGQQVTLSCSPISGHRSVSWYQQTPGQGLQFLFEYFSETQRNKGNFPGRFSGRQFSNSRSEMNVSTLELGDSALYLCASSLDRGSLLNPQYFGAGTRLSVL.

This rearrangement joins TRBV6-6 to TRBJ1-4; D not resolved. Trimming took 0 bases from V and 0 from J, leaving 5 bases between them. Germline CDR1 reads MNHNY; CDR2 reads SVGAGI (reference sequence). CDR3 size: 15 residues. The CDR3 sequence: CASSYSIATNEKLFF. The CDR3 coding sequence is TGTGCCAGCAGTTACTCGATAGCAACTAATGAAAAACTGTTTTTT.

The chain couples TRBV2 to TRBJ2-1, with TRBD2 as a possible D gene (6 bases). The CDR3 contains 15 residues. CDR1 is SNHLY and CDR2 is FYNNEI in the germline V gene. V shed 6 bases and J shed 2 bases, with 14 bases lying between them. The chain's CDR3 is CASRHRDSTYNEQFF. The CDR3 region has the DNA TGTGCCAGCAGACACCGGGACTCTACCTACAATGAGCAGTTCTTC.

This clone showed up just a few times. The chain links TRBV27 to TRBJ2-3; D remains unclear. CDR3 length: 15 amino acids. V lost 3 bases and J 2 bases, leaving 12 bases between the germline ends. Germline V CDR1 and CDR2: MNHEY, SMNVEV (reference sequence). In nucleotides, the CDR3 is TGTGCCAGCAGTTTCGTTTGGTGGGACACAGATACGCAGTATTTT. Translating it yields CASSFVWWDTDTQYF.

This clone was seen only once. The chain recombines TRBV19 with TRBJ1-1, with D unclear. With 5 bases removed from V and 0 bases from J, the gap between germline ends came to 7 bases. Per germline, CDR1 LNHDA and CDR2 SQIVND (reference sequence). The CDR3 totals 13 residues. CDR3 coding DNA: TGTGCCAGTAGTCTAACTATGAACACTGAAGCTTTCTTT. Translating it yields CASSLTMNTEAFF.

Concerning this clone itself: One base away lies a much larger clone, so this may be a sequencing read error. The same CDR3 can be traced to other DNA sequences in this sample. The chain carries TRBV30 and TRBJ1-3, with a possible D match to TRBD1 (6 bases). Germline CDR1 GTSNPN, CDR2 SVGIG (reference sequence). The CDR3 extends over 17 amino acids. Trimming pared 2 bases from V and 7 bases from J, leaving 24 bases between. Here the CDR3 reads CAWSRSRTALSGNTIYF. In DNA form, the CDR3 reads TGTGCCTGGAGTAGATCCCGGACAGCCCTATCAGGGAACACCATATATTTT.

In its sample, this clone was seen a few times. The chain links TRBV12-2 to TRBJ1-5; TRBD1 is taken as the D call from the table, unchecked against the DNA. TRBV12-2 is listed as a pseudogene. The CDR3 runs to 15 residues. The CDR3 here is CASRLGTGTHQPQHF. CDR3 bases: TGTGCAAGTCGCTTAGGGACAGGCACCCATCAGCCCCAGCATTTT.

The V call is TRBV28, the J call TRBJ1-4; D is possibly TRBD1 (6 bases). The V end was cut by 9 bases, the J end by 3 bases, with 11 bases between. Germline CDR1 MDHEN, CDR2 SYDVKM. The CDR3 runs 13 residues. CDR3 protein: CASKGVANEKLFF. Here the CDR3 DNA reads TGTGCCAGTAAGGGGGTGGCTAATGAAAAACTGTTTTTT.

CDR3 in amino acids: CASSLGPAQNTEAFF. For the CDR3, the DNA is TGCGCCAGCAGCTTGGGACCCGCCCAGAACACTGAAGCTTTCTTT. The rearrangement uses TRBV5-1 and TRBJ1-1; D is uncertain. V was pared by 0 bases and J by 1 base, with 10 bases between. The CDR3 extends over 15 amino acids. Germline V CDR1 and CDR2: SGHRS, YFSETQ.

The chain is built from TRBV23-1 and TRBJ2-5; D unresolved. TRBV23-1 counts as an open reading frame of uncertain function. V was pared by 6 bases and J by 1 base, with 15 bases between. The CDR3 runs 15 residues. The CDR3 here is CASSPRRVRQETQYF. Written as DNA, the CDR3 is TGCGCCAGCAGCCCGCGTAGGGTTCGCCAAGAGACCCAGTACTTC.

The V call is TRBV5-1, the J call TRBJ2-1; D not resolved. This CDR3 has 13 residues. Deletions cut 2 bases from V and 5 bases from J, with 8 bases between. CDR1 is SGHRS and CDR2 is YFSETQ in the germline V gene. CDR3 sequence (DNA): TGCGCCAGCAGCTTTCCTACAGACAATGAGCAGTTCTTC. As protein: CASSFPTDNEQFF.

The CDR3 region has the DNA TGTGCCAGTAGCCAACAAGAGGTCACCACCGGGGAGCTGTTTTTT. This gives the protein CASSQQEVTTGELFF. V and J are TRBV19 and TRBJ2-2; D remains unclear. The CDR3 runs 15 residues. Germline CDR1 and CDR2: LNHDA and SQIVND (reference sequence). Trimming removed 6 bases at V and 4 bases at J, with 15 bases between.

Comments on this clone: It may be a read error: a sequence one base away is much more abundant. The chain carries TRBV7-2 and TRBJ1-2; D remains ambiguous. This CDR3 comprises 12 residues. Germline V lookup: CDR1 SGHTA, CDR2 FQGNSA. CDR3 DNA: TGTGCCAGCAGCTTAGCGGGCTATGGCAACACCTTC. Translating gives CASSLAGYGNTF.

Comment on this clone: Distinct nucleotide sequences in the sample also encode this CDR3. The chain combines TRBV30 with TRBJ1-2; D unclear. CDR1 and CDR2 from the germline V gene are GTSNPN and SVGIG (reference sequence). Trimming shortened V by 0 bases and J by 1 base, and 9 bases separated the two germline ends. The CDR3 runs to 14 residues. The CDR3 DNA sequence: TGTGCCTGGAGTGTGCTAGGGCGTAACTATGGCTACACCTTC. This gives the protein CAWSVLGRNYGYTF.

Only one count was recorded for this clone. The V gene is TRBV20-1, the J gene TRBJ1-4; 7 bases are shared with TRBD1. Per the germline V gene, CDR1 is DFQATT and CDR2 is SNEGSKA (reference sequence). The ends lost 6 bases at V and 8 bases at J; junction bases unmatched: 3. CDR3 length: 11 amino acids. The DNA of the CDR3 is TGCAGTGCACCGGACAGGGAAAAACTGTTTTTT. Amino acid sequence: CSAPDREKLFF.

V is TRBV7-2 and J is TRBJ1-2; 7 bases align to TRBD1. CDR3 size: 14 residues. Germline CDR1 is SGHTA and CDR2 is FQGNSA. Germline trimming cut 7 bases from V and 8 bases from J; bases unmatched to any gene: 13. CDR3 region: CASNPFTGDYGYTF. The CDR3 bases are TGTGCCAGCAACCCCTTTACAGGGGATTACGGCTACACCTTC. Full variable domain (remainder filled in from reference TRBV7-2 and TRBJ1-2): GAGVSQSPSNKVTEKGKDVELRCDPISGHTALYWYRQSLGQGLEFLIYFQGNSAPDKSGLPSDRFSAERTGGSVSTLTIQRTQQEDSAVYLCASNPFTGDYGYTFGSGTRLTVV.

DNA of the CDR3: TGTGCCAGCAGTCTTTACACTAGCGGGGGCACAGATACGCAGTATTTT. Its protein product is CASSLYTSGGTDTQYF. V usage is TRBV4-2 and J usage is TRBJ2-3, with TRBD2 matching over 10 bases. This CDR3 contains 16 residues. With 6 bases clipped from V and 1 base from J, the junction kept 7 bases outside the gene matches. Germline V gene data show CDR1 as LGHNA and CDR2 as YNFKEQ.

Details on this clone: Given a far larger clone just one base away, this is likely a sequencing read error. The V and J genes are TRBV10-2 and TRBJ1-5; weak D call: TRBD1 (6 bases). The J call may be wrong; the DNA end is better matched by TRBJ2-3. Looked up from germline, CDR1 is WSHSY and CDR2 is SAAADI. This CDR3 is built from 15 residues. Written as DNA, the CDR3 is TGCGCCAGCAGTGAGGACAGGACCCGCAATCAGCCCCAGTATTTT. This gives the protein CASSEDRTRNQPQYF.

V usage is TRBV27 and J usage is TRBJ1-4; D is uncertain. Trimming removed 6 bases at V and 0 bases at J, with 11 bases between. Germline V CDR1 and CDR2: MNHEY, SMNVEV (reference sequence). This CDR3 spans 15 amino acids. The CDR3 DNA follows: TGTGCCAGCAGAGCGCCGGGCTCAACTAATGAAAAACTGTTTTTT. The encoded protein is CASRAPGSTNEKLFF.

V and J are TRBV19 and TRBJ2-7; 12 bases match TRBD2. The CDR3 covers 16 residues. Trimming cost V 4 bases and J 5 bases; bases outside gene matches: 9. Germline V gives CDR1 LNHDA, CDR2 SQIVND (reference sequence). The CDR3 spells CASSKLAGGPIDEQYF. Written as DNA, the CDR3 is TGTGCCAGTAGTAAGCTAGCGGGAGGGCCTATCGACGAGCAGTACTTC.

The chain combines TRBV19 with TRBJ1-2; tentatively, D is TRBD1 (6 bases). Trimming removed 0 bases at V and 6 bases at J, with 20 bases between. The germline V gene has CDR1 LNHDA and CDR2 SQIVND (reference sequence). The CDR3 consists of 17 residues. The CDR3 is CASSIDPGTFKANGYTF. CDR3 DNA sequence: TGTGCCAGTAGTATAGATCCCGGGACATTTAAGGCCAATGGCTACACCTTC.

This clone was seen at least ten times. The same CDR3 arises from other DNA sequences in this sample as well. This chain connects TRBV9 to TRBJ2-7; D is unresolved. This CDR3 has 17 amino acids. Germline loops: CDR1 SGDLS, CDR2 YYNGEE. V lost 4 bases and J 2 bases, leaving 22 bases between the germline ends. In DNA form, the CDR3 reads TGTGCCAGCAGCCCCACCGCGTCCGGAAGACGAACCTACGAGCAGTACTTC. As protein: CASSPTASGRRTYEQYF.

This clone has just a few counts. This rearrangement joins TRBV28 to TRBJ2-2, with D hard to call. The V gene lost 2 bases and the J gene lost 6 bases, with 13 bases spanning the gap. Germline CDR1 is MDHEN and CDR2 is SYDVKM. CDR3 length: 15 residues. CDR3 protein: CASSLIGPYSGELFF. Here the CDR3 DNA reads TGTGCCAGCAGTTTAATCGGACCTTACTCCGGGGAGCTGTTTTTT.

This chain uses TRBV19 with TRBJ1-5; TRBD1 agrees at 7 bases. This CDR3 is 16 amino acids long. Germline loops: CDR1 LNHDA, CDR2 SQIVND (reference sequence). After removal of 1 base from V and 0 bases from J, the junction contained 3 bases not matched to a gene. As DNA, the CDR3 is TGTGCCAGTAGTATAGTCAGGACAGGTAGCAATCAGCCCCAGCATTTT. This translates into CASSIVRTGSNQPQHF.

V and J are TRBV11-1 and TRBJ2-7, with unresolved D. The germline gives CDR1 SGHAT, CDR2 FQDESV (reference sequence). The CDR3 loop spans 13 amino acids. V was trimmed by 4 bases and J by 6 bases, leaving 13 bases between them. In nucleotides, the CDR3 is TGTGCCAGCAGCTCCATAAGGGCTGGCGAGCAGTACTTC. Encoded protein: CASSSIRAGEQYF.

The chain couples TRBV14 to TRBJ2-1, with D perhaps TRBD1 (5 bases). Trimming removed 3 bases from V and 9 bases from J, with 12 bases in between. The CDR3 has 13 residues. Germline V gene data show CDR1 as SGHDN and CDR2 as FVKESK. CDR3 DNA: TGTGCCAGCAGCCAGTCGGTTAGGGGTGAGCAGTTCTTC. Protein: CASSQSVRGEQFF.

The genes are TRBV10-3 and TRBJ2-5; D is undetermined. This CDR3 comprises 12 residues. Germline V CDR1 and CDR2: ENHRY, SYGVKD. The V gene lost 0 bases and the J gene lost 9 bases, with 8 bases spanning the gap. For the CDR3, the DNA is TGTGCCATCAGTGAGTCTATTGAGGCCCAGTACTTC. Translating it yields CAISESIEAQYF.

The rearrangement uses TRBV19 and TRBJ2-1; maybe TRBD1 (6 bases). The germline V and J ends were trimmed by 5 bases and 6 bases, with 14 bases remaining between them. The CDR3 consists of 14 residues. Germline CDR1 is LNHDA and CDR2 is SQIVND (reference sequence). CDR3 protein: CASSARTEGNEQFF. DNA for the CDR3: TGTGCCAGTAGTGCCCGGACAGAGGGCAATGAGCAGTTCTTC. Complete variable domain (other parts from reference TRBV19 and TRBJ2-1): DGGITQSPKYLFRKEGQNVTLSCEQNLNHDAMYWYRQDPGQGLRLIYYSQIVNDFQKGDIAEGYSVSREKKESFPLTVTSAQKNPTAFYLCASSARTEGNEQFFGPGTRLTVL.